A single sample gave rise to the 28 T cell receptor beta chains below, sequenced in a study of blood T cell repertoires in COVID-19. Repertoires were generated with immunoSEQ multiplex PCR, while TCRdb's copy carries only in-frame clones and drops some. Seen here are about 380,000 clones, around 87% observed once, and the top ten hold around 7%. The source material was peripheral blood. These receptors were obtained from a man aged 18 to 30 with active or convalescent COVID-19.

The CDR3: CAWSDRGRLYNEQFF. The CDR3 DNA is TGTGCCTGGAGTGACAGGGGGCGCTTATACAATGAGCAGTTCTTC. J is TRBJ2-1 and V is TRBV30, with TRBD1 matching over 9 bases. The V segment lost 1 base and the J segment 4 bases; nucleotides outside the gene matches: 5. The CDR3 loop spans 15 amino acids. Germline CDR1 reads GTSNPN; CDR2 reads SVGIG (reference sequence).

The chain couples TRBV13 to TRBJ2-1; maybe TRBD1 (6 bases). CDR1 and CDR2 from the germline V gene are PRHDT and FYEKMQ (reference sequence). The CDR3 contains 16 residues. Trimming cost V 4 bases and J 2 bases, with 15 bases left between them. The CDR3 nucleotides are TGTGCCAGCAGCTCCCTGGGGGCGGGTACCTACAATGAGCAGTTCTTC. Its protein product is CASSSLGAGTYNEQFF. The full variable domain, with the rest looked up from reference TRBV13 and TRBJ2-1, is AAGVIQSPRHLIKEKRETATLKCYPIPRHDTVYWYQQGPGQDPQFLISFYEKMQSDKGSIPDRFSAQQFSDYHSELNMSSLELGDSALYFCASSSLGAGTYNEQFFGPGTRLTVL.

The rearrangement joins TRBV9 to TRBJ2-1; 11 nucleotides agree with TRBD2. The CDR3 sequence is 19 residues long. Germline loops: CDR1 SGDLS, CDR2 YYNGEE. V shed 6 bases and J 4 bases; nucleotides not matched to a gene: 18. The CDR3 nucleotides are TGTGCCAGCACCCCCGGGGTTTCGGGTAGCGGGAGGGAGTACAATGAGCAGTTCTTC. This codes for CASTPGVSGSGREYNEQFF.

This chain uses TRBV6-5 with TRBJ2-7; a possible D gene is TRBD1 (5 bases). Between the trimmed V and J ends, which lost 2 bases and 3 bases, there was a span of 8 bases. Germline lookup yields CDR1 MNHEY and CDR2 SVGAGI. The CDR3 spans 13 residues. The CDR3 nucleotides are TGTGCCAGCAGTTACGACAGAAACTACGAGCAGTACTTC. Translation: CASSYDRNYEQYF.

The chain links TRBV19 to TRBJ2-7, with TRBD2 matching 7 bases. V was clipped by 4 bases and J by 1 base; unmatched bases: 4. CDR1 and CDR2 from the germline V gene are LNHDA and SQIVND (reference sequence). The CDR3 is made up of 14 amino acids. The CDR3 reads CASSTLAESYEQYF. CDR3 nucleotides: TGTGCCAGTAGTACCCTAGCGGAATCCTACGAGCAGTACTTC.

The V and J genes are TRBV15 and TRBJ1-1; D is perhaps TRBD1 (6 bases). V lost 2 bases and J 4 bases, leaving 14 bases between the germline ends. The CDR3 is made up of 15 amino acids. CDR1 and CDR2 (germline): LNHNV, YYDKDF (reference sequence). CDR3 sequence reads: CATSRTGGKTTEAFF. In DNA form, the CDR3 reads TGTGCCACCAGCAGAACGGGGGGCAAGACCACTGAAGCTTTCTTT. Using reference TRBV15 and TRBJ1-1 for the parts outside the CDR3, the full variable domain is DAMVIQNPRYQVTQFGKPVTLSCSQTLNHNVMYWYQQKSSQAPKLLFHYYDKDFNNEADTPDNFQSRRPNTSFCFLDIRSPGLGDTAMYLCATSRTGGKTTEAFFGQGTRLTVV.

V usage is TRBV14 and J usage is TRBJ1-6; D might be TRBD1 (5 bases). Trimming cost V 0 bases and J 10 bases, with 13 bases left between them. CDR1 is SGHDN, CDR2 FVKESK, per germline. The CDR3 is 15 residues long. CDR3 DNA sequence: TGTGCCAGCAGCCAAGATCGGGGGGGTTGGTCACCCCTCCACTTT. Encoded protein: CASSQDRGGWSPLHF. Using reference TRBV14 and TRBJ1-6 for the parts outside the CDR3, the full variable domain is EAGVTQFPSHSVIEKGQTVTLRCDPISGHDNLYWYRRVMGKEIKFLLHFVKESKQDESGMPNNRFLAERTGGTYSTLKVQPAELEDSGVYFCASSQDRGGWSPLHFGNGTRLTVT.

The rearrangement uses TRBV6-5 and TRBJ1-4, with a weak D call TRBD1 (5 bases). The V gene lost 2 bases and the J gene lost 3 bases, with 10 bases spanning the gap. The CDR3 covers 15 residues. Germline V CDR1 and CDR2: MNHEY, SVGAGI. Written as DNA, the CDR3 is TGTGCCAGCAGTTACCTGGGGGGGGCTAATGAAAAACTGTTTTTT. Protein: CASSYLGGANEKLFF.

This CDR3 reads CASSYDIDNQPQHF. As DNA, the CDR3 is TGTGCCAGCAGTTACGACATAGACAATCAGCCCCAGCATTTT. The chain uses TRBV6-5 and TRBJ1-5, with D uncertain. V gave up 2 bases and J gave up 3 bases, with 8 bases separating them. Germline assignment: CDR1 MNHEY and CDR2 SVGAGI. The CDR3 extends over 14 amino acids.

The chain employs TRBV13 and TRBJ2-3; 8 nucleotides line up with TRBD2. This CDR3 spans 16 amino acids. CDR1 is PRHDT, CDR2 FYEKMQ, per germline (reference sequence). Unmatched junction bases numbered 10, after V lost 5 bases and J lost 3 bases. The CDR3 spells CASSPWGSGVTDTQYF. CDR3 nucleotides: TGTGCCAGCAGCCCTTGGGGTAGCGGGGTAACAGATACGCAGTATTTT.

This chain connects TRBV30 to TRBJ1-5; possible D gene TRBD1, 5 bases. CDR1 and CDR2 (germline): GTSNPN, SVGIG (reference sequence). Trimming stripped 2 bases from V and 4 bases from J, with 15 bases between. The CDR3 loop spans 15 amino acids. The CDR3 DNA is TGTGCCTGGAGTAGGGGAGGAGGCAATAATCAGCCCCAGCATTTT. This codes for CAWSRGGGNNQPQHF.

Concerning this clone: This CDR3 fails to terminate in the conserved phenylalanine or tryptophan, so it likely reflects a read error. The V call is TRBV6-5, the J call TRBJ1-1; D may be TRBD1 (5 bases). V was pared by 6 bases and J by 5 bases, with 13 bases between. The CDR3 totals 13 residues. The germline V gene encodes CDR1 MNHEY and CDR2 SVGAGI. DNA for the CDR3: TGTGCCAGCAGCCCCGACAGAACGACTGAAGCTTTCGTT. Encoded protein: CASSPDRTTEAFV.

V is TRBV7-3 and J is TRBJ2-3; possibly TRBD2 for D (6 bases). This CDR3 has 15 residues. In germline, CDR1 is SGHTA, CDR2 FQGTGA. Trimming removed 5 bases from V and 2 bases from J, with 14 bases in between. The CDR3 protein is CASSPRRTNTDTQYF. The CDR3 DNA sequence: TGTGCCAGCAGCCCCCGGAGGACTAACACAGATACGCAGTATTTT.

The CDR3 DNA sequence: TGTGCCAGCAGCGCAGGGGGGACGTATAGTCACGAGCAGTACTTC. Residues: CASSAGGTYSHEQYF. J is TRBJ2-7 and V is TRBV6-5; TRBD1 is a possible D gene (7 bases). V was clipped by 6 bases and J by 5 bases, with 20 bases between them. In germline, CDR1 is MNHEY, CDR2 SVGAGI. This CDR3 has 15 amino acids.

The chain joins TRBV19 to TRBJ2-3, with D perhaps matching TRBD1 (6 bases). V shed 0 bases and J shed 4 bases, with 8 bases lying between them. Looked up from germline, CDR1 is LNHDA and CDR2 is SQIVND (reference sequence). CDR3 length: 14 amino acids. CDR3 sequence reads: CASSIDPGADTQYF. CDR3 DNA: TGTGCCAGTAGTATAGATCCAGGGGCAGATACGCAGTATTTT.

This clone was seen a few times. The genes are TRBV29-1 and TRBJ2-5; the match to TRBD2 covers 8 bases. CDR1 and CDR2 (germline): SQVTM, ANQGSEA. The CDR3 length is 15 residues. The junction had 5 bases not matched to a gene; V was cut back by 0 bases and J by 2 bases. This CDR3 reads CSVEDVAGPQETQYF. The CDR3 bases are TGCAGCGTTGAAGATGTAGCGGGGCCTCAAGAGACCCAGTACTTC.

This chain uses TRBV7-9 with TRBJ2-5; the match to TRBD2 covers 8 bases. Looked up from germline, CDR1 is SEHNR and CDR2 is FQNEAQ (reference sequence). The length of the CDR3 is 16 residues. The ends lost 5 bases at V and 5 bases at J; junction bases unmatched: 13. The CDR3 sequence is CASSPTSGKKRETQYF. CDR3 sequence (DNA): TGTGCCAGCAGCCCAACTAGCGGAAAAAAACGGGAGACCCAGTACTTC.

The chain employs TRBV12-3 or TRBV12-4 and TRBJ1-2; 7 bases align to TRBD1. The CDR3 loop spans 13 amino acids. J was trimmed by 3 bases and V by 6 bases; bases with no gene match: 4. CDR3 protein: CASRSGTDYGYTF. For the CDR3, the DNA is TGTGCCAGCAGGTCCGGGACAGACTATGGCTACACCTTC.

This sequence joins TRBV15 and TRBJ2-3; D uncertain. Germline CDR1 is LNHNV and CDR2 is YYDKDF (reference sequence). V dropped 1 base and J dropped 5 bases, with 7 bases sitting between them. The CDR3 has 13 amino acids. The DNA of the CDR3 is TGTGCCACCAGCAGAGTTTGGAGAGATACGCAGTATTTT. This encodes CATSRVWRDTQYF.

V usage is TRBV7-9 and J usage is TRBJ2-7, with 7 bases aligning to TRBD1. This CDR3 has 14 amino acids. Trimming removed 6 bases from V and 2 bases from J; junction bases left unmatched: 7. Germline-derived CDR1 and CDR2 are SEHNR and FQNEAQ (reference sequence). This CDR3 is CASRKQGNTYEQYF. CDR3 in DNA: TGTGCCAGCAGAAAACAGGGGAATACCTACGAGCAGTACTTC.

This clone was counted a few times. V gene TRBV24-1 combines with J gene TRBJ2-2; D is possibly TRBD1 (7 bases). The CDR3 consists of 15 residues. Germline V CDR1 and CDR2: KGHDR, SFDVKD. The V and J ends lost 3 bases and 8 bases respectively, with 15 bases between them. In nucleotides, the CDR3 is TGTGCCACCAGTGATCACCAGGGGGGTGAAGGGGAGCTGTTTTTT. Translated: CATSDHQGGEGELFF.

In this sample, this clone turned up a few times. The CDR3 DNA reads as TGTGCCAGCAGCGTAGTTAGCGGGTCCCCGAATACGCAGTATTTT. It translates to CASSVVSGSPNTQYF. The rearrangement joins TRBV9 to TRBJ2-3, with 7 bases matching TRBD2. This CDR3 contains 15 residues. Losses at the gene ends were 0 bases for V and 7 bases for J; bases not matched to a gene: 8. The germline gives CDR1 SGDLS, CDR2 YYNGEE.

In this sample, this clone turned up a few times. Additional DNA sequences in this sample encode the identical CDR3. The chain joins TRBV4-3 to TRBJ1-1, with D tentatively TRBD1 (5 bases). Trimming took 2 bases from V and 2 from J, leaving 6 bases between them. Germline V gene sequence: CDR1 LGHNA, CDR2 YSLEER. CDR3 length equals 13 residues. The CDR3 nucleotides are TGCGCCAGCAGCCAAACAGGAAACACTGAAGCTTTCTTT. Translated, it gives CASSQTGNTEAFF.

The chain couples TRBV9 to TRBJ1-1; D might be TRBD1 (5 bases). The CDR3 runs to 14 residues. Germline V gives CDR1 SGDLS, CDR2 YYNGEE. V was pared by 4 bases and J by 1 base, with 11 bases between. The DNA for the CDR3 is TGTGCCAGCAGCTACAGGCCGGGGAACACTGAAGCTTTCTTT. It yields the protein CASSYRPGNTEAFF.

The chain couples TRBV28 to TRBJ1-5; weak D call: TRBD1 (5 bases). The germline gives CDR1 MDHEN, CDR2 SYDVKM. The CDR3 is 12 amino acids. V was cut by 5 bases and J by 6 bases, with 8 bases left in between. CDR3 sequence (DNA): TGTGCCAGCAGTGTGGACATTCAGCCCCAGCATTTT. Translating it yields CASSVDIQPQHF. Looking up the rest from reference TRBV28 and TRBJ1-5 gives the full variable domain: DVKVTQSSRYLVKRTGEKVFLECVQDMDHENMFWYRQDPGLGLRLIYFSYDVKMKEKGDIPEGYSVSREKKERFSLILESASTNQTSMYLCASSVDIQPQHFGDGTRLSIL.

CDR3 protein: CASSHSAGTEAFF. The CDR3 DNA sequence: TGTGCCAGCAGCCATTCGGCCGGGACAGAAGCTTTCTTT. V usage is TRBV3-1 (or the pseudogene TRBV3-2) and J usage is TRBJ1-1; weak D call: TRBD1 (6 bases). Trimming cost V 3 bases and J 8 bases, with 13 bases left between them. The CDR3 contains 13 residues. CDR1 is LGHDT and CDR2 is YNNKEL in the germline V gene (reference sequence).

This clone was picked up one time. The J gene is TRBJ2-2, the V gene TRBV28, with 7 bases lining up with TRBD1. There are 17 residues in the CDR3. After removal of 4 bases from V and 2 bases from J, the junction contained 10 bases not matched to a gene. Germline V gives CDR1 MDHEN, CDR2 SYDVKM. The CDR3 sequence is CASSSPDRNYNTGELFF. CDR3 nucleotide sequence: TGTGCCAGCAGTTCCCCGGACAGGAACTACAACACCGGGGAGCTGTTTTTT. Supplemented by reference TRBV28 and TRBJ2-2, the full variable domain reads DVKVTQSSRYLVKRTGEKVFLECVQDMDHENMFWYRQDPGLGLRLIYFSYDVKMKEKGDIPEGYSVSREKKERFSLILESASTNQTSMYLCASSSPDRNYNTGELFFGEGSRLTVL.

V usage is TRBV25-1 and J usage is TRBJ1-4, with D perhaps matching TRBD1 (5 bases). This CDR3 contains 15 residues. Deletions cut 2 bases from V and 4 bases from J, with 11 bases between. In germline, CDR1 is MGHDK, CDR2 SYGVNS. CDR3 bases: TGTGCCAGCAGTGAAAGGCAGGGCCGTAATGAAAAACTGTTTTTT. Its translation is CASSERQGRNEKLFF.